This passage covers 8 T cell receptor beta chains from one sample sequenced in a study of neurological immune-mediated disorders. The sample's time point: technical triplicate 3. TCRdb processed the 5' RACE reads anew with MiXCR; each CDR3 protein has one entry. The table shows nearly 30,000 distinct CDR3 sequences, with about 16% occurring only once. Sequenced input: CD4+ T cells from blood. These receptors were taken from a female donor with HTLV-1-associated myelopathy (HAM/TSP).

This clonotype was seen ten or more times. This rearrangement joins TRBV20-1 to TRBJ2-3, with a tentative D call TRBD2 (5 bases). CDR3 length: 12 residues. Looked up from germline, CDR1 is DFQATT and CDR2 is SNEGSKA (reference sequence). The CDR3 DNA follows: TGCTGTCTAGCTACGGGTTCAGATACGCAGTATTTT. As protein: CCLATGSDTQYF.

This clonotype came up many times. V is TRBV20-1 and J is TRBJ2-7, with TRBD1 matching over 9 bases. This CDR3 has 16 residues. The ends lost 5 bases at V and 1 base at J; junction bases unmatched: 12. Germline CDR1 is DFQATT and CDR2 is SNEGSKA (reference sequence). This CDR3 reads CSAAPLPGQGSYEQYF. DNA for the CDR3: TGCAGTGCTGCCCCCCTGCCGGGACAGGGATCCTACGAGCAGTACTTC.

This clonotype was recorded at least ten times. V gene TRBV27 combines with J gene TRBJ1-2, with a weak D call TRBD1 (5 bases). The germline gives CDR1 MNHEY, CDR2 SMNVEV (reference sequence). The V end lost 4 bases, the J end lost 3 bases, and 15 bases lay between the germline ends. The CDR3 sequence is 15 residues long. The DNA for the CDR3 is TGTGCCAGCAGTTCCCGCCCTGGGGGGGACTATGGCTACACCTTC. As protein: CASSSRPGGDYGYTF.

This clonotype was found many times. V gene TRBV4-2 combines with J gene TRBJ1-4; D unresolved. Trimming removed 0 bases from V and 4 bases from J, with 6 bases in between. Per germline, CDR1 LGHNA and CDR2 YNFKEQ. The CDR3 covers 14 residues. CDR3 nucleotide sequence: TGTGCCAGCAGCCAAGACAGGCTTAATGAAAAACTGTTTTTT. Protein sequence: CASSQDRLNEKLFF.

Ten or more counts support this clonotype. The genes are TRBV21-1 and TRBJ1-5; TRBD1 reflects the table's D call only, with no check against the DNA. TRBV21-1 is deemed a pseudogene. The CDR3 extends over 14 amino acids. CDR3 DNA: TGTGCCAGCAGCGGACAGGTTAGGGATCAGCCCCAGCATTTT. As protein: CASSGQVRDQPQHF.

This clonotype was recorded many times. The CDR3 protein is CASSQGIPTNEKLFF. For the CDR3, the DNA is TGTGCCAGCAGCCAGGGTATTCCAACTAATGAAAAACTGTTTTTT. The chain recombines TRBV7-6 with TRBJ1-4, with TRBD1 as a possible D gene (5 bases). The germline V and J ends were trimmed by 5 bases and 0 bases, with 10 bases remaining between them. Per germline, CDR1 SGHVS and CDR2 FNYEAQ. The CDR3 covers 15 residues.

This sequence joins TRBV12-3 or TRBV12-4 and TRBJ2-3; D is perhaps TRBD1 (6 bases). This CDR3 comprises 16 residues. V was trimmed by 5 bases and J by 1 base, leaving 16 bases between them. The DNA of the CDR3 is TGTGCCAGCAGTCCTGACAGGCCCGCCCGCACAGATACGCAGTATTTT. The encoded protein is CASSPDRPARTDTQYF.

This clonotype was observed at least ten times. This chain links TRBV19 with TRBJ2-1; no definite D call. The CDR3 is made up of 14 amino acids. The V gene lost 0 bases and the J gene lost 3 bases, with 6 bases spanning the gap. Germline loops: CDR1 LNHDA, CDR2 SQIVND (reference sequence). The CDR3: CASSIDNFYNEQFF. CDR3 in DNA: TGTGCCAGTAGTATAGATAACTTCTACAATGAGCAGTTCTTC. Full variable domain (outside the CDR3, taken from reference TRBV19 and TRBJ2-1): DGGITQSPKYLFRKEGQNVTLSCEQNLNHDAMYWYRQDPGQGLRLIYYSQIVNDFQKGDIAEGYSVSREKKESFPLTVTSAQKNPTAFYLCASSIDNFYNEQFFGPGTRLTVL.